The 17 T cell receptor beta chains below all came from one sample that was sequenced in a study of cytomegalovirus exposure and HLA in healthy donors. The PCR contained 60 Vbeta and 13 Jbeta primers. Sequencing was performed with immunoSEQ multiplex PCR; in TCRdb, only in-frame clones are kept and a portion is missing. The sample consists of about 130,000 clones, about 70% of them appearing once. The material sequenced was PBMCs. Receptors were obtained from a woman aged 55-69 years in good health and CMV-seropositive.

The V call is TRBV4-1, the J call TRBJ1-2; 8 positions match TRBD1. V shed 1 base and J 8 bases; nucleotides not matched to a gene: 6. The CDR3 is 14 amino acids. Looked up from germline, CDR1 is MGHRA and CDR2 is YSYEKL. The CDR3 here is CASSQVAGGLGYTF. DNA for the CDR3: TGCGCCAGCAGCCAAGTGGCAGGGGGCCTAGGCTACACCTTC.

The chain joins TRBV19 to TRBJ2-5; TRBD2 might be the D (7 bases). V was trimmed by 1 base and J by 6 bases, leaving 21 bases between them. The CDR3 is made up of 17 amino acids. The germline gives CDR1 LNHDA, CDR2 SQIVND (reference sequence). The DNA for the CDR3 is TGTGCCAGTAGTATAGCCCAAAGAGGGGGGGCCGAAAAGACCCAGTACTTC. The encoded protein is CASSIAQRGGAEKTQYF.

The DNA for the CDR3 is TGTGCCAGCAGCTTAGAGACTAACTACGAGCAGTACTTC. It encodes CASSLETNYEQYF. This chain links TRBV11-2 with TRBJ2-7; tentatively, D is TRBD2 (5 bases). The ends were cut back, 0 bases at V and 3 bases at J, with 6 bases in the middle. Germline V gene sequence: CDR1 SGHAT, CDR2 FQNNGV. This CDR3 is 13 amino acids long.

With respect to this clone: At one end, the junction sequence differs from germline, possibly due to a read error. This chain connects TRBV27 to TRBJ2-3; D remains ambiguous. The CDR3 runs to 14 residues. CDR1 is MNHEY, CDR2 SMNVEV, per germline (reference sequence). In nucleotides, the CDR3 is TGTGCCAGCAGTTTATCCCCCACCACAAATACGCAGTATTTT. Amino acids: CASSLSPTTNTQYF.

This clone has a handful of counts. The J gene is TRBJ2-2, the V gene TRBV7-2; TRBD1 is a possible D gene (6 bases). CDR3 length: 18 residues. CDR1 and CDR2 (germline): SGHTA, FQGNSA. The V end lost 2 bases, the J end lost 3 bases, and 19 bases lay between the germline ends. The CDR3 sequence is CASSLNRNRATYTGELFF. The CDR3 nucleotides are TGTGCCAGCAGCTTAAACAGGAACAGGGCGACCTACACCGGGGAGCTGTTTTTT.

The chain uses TRBV6-5 and TRBJ1-1; possibly TRBD1 for D (6 bases). The germline gives CDR1 MNHEY, CDR2 SVGAGI. V gave up 5 bases and J gave up 3 bases, with 10 bases separating them. The CDR3 totals 13 residues. As DNA, the CDR3 is TGTGCCAGCAGTACAGGGTGGGACACTGAAGCTTTCTTT. As protein: CASSTGWDTEAFF.

The chain couples TRBV15 to TRBJ2-5, with TRBD2 matching 8 bases. This CDR3 comprises 15 residues. Trimming took 3 bases from V and 4 from J; bases not matched to a gene: 7. Germline V gene lookup returns CDR1 LNHNV and CDR2 YYDKDF (reference sequence). CDR3 DNA: TGTGCCACCAGCAGGAAACGGGGGGGCCTAGAGACCCAGTACTTC. Amino acids: CATSRKRGGLETQYF.

J is TRBJ1-2 and V is TRBV11-2, with 9 bases aligning to TRBD1. V lost 5 bases and J lost 8; bases outside the gene matches: 15. The CDR3 is 16 amino acids. Germline V gives CDR1 SGHAT, CDR2 FQNNGV. The CDR3 spells CASSRSWDRENEGYTF. CDR3 in DNA: TGTGCCAGCAGCCGATCTTGGGACAGGGAGAATGAGGGCTACACCTTC. Based on the CDR3 plus reference TRBV11-2 and TRBJ1-2, the full variable domain is EAGVAQSPRYKIIEKRQSVAFWCNPISGHATLYWYQQILGQGPKLLIQFQNNGVVDDSQLPKDRFSAERLKGVDSTLKIQPAKLEDSAVYLCASSRSWDRENEGYTFGSGTRLTVV.

Comments on this clone: An end of the junction does not agree with germline; a read error may underlie this. Distinct nucleotide sequences in the sample also encode this CDR3. The J gene is TRBJ1-1, the V gene TRBV5-1, with 9 nucleotides matching TRBD1. CDR3 length: 15 amino acids. Germline V lookup: CDR1 SGHRS, CDR2 YFSETQ. The CDR3 protein is CASRVTGGTNTEAFF. The CDR3 bases are TGCGCCAGCAGAGTAACAGGGGGCACGAACACCGAAGCTTTCTTT.

The V gene is TRBV18, the J gene TRBJ1-1; a possible D gene is TRBD1 (6 bases). Germline V gene sequence: CDR1 KGHSH, CDR2 LQKENI. V shed 2 bases and J shed 3 bases, with 19 bases lying between them. The CDR3 covers 17 residues. CDR3 sequence: CASSPGPRGGSYTEAFF. In nucleotides, the CDR3 is TGTGCCAGCTCACCAGGCCCTAGGGGGGGGAGTTACACTGAAGCTTTCTTT.

The rearrangement uses TRBV5-1 and TRBJ2-1; 7 nucleotides line up with TRBD1. The CDR3 is 16 residues long. Per germline, CDR1 SGHRS and CDR2 YFSETQ. J gave up 3 bases and V 4 bases, and 10 bases lay outside the gene matches. The CDR3 sequence is CASSHRDSGYYNEQFF. DNA of the CDR3: TGCGCCAGCAGCCATAGGGACAGCGGATACTACAATGAGCAGTTCTTC.

The chain carries TRBV27 and TRBJ1-2, with 10 bases identical to TRBD1. Germline CDR1 MNHEY, CDR2 SMNVEV (reference sequence). Trimming cost V 6 bases and J 7 bases; bases outside gene matches: 5. The CDR3 is 13 residues long. In DNA, the CDR3 is TGTGCCAGCAGGGAGACAGGGGGCTTTGGCTACACCTTC. Its translation is CASRETGGFGYTF.

This clone showed up just a few times. This sequence joins TRBV6-5 and TRBJ2-1, with 8 bases identical to TRBD2. Germline V gene sequence: CDR1 MNHEY, CDR2 SVGAGI. V trimming: 4 bases; J trimming: 7 bases; junction bases outside the gene matches: 6. The CDR3 has 14 amino acids. The CDR3 spells CASSWGLVRNEQFF. CDR3 nucleotide sequence: TGTGCCAGCAGTTGGGGACTAGTGAGGAATGAGCAGTTCTTC.

The chain combines TRBV19 with TRBJ1-5, with 8 bases aligning to TRBD1. With 5 bases clipped from V and 4 bases from J, the junction kept 7 bases outside the gene matches. Per the germline V gene, CDR1 is LNHDA and CDR2 is SQIVND (reference sequence). This CDR3 has 15 residues. CDR3: CASSFGQGLNQPQHF. CDR3 sequence (DNA): TGTGCCAGTAGTTTTGGACAGGGCCTAAATCAGCCCCAGCATTTT.

The chain uses TRBV11-2 and TRBJ1-2; 8 bases agree with TRBD1. The CDR3 consists of 15 residues. The germline V gene has CDR1 SGHAT and CDR2 FQNNGV. V was clipped by 5 bases and J by 7 bases; unmatched bases: 12. The CDR3 is CASSLGAGGLIGYTF. Here the CDR3 DNA reads TGTGCCAGCAGCCTGGGGGCAGGGGGCTTAATTGGCTACACCTTC.

This chain uses TRBV19 with TRBJ1-4, with D tentatively TRBD1 (5 bases). The CDR3 covers 14 residues. Trimming pared 4 bases from V and 5 bases from J, leaving 11 bases between. Germline V lookup: CDR1 LNHDA, CDR2 SQIVND (reference sequence). DNA of the CDR3: TGTGCCAGTAGTACGACAGTGACCAATGAAAAACTGTTTTTT. Protein sequence: CASSTTVTNEKLFF. Based on the CDR3 plus reference TRBV19 and TRBJ1-4, the full variable domain is DGGITQSPKYLFRKEGQNVTLSCEQNLNHDAMYWYRQDPGQGLRLIYYSQIVNDFQKGDIAEGYSVSREKKESFPLTVTSAQKNPTAFYLCASSTTVTNEKLFFGSGTQLSVL.

The V call is TRBV6-5, the J call TRBJ1-1; D gene unclear. V was pared by 6 bases and J by 1 base, with 12 bases between. Germline-derived CDR1 and CDR2 are MNHEY and SVGAGI. The CDR3 is made up of 14 amino acids. CDR3 DNA: TGTGCCAGCAGCCAACCGCCGGGGAACACTGAAGCTTTCTTT. This gives the protein CASSQPPGNTEAFF.